This T cell receptor beta chain was sequenced in a study of blood T cell repertoires in COVID-19. For the study at large: Samples taken during acute and convalescent COVID-19 were collected in the United States, Italy and Spain.

CDR1 is MNHEY, CDR2 SMNVEV, per germline (reference sequence). This CDR3 spans 14 amino acids. The V gene end was trimmed by 8 bases and the J gene end by 3 bases; junction bases not matched to a gene: 7. In the original workflow: Researchers report that nucleated cell counts were estimated from reference gene primer amplification. Some clones are missing from TCRdb's copy, which holds only in-frame ones; the method was immunoSEQ multiplex PCR. The D gene and trimming were derived from the DNA, and the V and J assignments and clone size from that table. This repertoire shows 150,000 to 200,000 clones, more than 75% found once; its top ten account for around 6%. This clone was observed a handful of times.

The sequence derives from a man aged 35-49 years with active or convalescent COVID-19. The V gene is TRBV27, the J gene TRBJ2-1; 7 bases agree with TRBD2. What was sequenced was peripheral blood. Here the CDR3 reads CASWGLTHYNEQFF. The CDR3 DNA follows: TGTGCCAGCTGGGGACTAACTCACTACAATGAGCAGTTCTTC.